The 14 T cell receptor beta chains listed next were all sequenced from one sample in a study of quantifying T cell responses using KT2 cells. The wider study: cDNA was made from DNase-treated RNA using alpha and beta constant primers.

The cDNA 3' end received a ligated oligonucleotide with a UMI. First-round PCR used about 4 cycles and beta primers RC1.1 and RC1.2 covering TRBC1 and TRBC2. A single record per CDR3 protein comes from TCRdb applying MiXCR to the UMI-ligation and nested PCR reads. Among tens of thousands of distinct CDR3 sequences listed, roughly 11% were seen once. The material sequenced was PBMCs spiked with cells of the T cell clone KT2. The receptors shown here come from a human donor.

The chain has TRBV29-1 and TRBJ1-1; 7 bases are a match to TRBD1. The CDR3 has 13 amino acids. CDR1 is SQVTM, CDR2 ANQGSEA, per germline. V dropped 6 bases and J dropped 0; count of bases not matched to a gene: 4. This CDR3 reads CSVEGQMNTEAFF. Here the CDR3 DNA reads TGCAGCGTCGAGGGACAGATGAACACTGAAGCTTTCTTT.

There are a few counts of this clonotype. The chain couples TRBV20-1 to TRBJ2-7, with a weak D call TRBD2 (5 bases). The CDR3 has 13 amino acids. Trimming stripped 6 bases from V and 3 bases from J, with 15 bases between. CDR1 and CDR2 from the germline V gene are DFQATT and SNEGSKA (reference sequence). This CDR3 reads CSAADGSNYEQYF. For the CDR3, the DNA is TGCAGTGCAGCGGATGGCAGCAACTACGAGCAGTACTTC.

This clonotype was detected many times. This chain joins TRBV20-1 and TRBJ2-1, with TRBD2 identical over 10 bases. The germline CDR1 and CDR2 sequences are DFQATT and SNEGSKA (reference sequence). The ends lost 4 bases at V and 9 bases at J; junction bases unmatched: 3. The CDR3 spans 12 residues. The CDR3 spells CSAKRGGGEQFF. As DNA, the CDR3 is TGCAGTGCTAAGCGGGGGGGCGGTGAGCAGTTCTTC.

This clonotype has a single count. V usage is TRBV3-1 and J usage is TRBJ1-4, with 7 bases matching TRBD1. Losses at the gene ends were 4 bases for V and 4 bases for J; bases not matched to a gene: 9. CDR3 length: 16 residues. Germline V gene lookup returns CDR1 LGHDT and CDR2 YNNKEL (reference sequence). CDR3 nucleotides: TGTGCCAGCAGCCTGGGGCCACAGGGGAATAATGAAAAACTGTTTTTT. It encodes CASSLGPQGNNEKLFF.

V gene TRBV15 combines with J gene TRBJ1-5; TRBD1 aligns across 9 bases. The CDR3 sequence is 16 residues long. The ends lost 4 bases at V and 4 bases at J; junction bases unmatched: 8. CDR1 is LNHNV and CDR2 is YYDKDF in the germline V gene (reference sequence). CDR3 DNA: TGTGCCACCAGCACCGCCCGGGACAGGGTAAATCAGCCCCAGCATTTT. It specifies CATSTARDRVNQPQHF.

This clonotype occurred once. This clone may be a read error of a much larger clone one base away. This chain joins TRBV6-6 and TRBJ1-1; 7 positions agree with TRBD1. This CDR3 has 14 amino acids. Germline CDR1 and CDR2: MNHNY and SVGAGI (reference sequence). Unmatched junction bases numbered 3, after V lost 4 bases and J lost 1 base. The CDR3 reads CASSCDRANTEAFF. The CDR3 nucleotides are TGTGCCAGCAGTTGCGACAGGGCGAACACTGAAGCTTTCTTT.

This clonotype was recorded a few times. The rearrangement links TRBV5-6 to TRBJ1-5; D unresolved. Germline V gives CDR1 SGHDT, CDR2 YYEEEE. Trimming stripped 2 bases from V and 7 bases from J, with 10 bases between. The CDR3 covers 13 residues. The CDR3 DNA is TGTGCCAGCAGCTTTGGGGTTGGACAGCCCCAGCATTTT. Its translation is CASSFGVGQPQHF.

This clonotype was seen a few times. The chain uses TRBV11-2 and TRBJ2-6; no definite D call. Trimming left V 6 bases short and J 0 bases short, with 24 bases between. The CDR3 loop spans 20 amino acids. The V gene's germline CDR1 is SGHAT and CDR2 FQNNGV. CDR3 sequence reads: CASSTIRAFMSRSGANVLTF. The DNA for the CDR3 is TGTGCCAGCAGTACAATAAGGGCCTTTATGTCCCGCTCTGGGGCCAACGTCCTGACTTTC.

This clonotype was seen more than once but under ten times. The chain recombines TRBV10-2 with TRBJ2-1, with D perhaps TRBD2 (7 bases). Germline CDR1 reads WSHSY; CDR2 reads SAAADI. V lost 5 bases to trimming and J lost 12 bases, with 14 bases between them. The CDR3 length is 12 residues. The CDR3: CASSKTRGLQFF. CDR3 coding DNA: TGCGCCAGCAGTAAAACGCGGGGGCTGCAGTTCTTC.

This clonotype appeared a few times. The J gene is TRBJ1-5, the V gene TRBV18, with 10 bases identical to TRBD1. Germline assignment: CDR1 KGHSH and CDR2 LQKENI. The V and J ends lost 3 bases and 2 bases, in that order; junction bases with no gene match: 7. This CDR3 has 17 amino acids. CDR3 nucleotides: TGTGCCAGCTCACCGGACAGGGGGAACGTGGGCAATCAGCCCCAGCATTTT. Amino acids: CASSPDRGNVGNQPQHF.

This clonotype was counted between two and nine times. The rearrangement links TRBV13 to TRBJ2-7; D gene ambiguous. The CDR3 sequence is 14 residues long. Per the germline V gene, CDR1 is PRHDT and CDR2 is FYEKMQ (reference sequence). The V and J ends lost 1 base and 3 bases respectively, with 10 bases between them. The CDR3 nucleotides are TGTGCCAGCAGCTTAGTCTCAAACCTCTACGAGCAGTACTTC. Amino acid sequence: CASSLVSNLYEQYF.

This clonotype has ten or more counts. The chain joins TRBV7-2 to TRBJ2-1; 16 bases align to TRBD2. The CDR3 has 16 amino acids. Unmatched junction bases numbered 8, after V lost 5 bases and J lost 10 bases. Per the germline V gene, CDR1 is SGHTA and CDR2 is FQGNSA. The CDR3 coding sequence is TGTGCCAGCAGCCCTCCGGGACTAGCGGGGGGGCGAGAGCAGTTCTTC. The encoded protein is CASSPPGLAGGREQFF.

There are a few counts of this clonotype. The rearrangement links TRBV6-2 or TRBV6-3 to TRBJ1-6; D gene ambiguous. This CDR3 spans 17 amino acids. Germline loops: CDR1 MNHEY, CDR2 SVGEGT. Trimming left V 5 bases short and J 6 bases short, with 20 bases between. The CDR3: CASSRTPDRGPNSPLHF. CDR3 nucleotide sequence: TGTGCCAGCAGTCGAACTCCGGACCGCGGGCCTAATTCACCCCTCCACTTT.

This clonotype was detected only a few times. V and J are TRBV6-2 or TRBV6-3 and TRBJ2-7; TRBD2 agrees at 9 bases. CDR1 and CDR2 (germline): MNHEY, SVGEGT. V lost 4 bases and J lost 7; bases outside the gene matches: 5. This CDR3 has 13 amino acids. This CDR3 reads CASSFVSGREQYF. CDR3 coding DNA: TGTGCCAGCAGTTTCGTTAGCGGGAGAGAGCAGTACTTC.